The 31 T cell receptor beta chains below come from one sample, sequenced in a study of blood T cell repertoires in COVID-19. Libraries were prepared by immunoSEQ multiplex PCR; TCRdb keeps only in-frame clonotypes and omits some of them. The data show about 270,000 clones, approximately 90% seen once. The sequencing input was PBMCs or T cells enriched from blood (not recorded which). The receptors were gathered from a woman aged 25 to 39 with acute COVID-19.

The V call is TRBV13, the J call TRBJ2-2; TRBD1 is a possible D gene (6 bases). Germline CDR1 reads PRHDT; CDR2 reads FYEKMQ (reference sequence). The CDR3 runs 17 residues. Trimming stripped 5 bases from V and 1 base from J, with 17 bases between. The CDR3 loop is CASSPHHGTLNTGELFF. CDR3 bases: TGTGCCAGCAGCCCCCACCACGGGACATTGAACACCGGGGAGCTGTTTTTT.

V and J are TRBV19 and TRBJ2-1; 7 bases agree with TRBD2. This CDR3 has 17 amino acids. Germline CDR1 and CDR2: LNHDA and SQIVND (reference sequence). With 4 bases clipped from V and 7 bases from J, the junction kept 16 bases outside the gene matches. CDR3 sequence reads: CASSTLGLADHRNEQFF. The DNA of the CDR3 is TGTGCCAGTAGTACACTCGGTCTAGCGGACCACCGGAATGAGCAGTTCTTC.

The chain employs TRBV28 and TRBJ1-6; D is undetermined. The CDR3 has 16 residues. V lost 2 bases, J lost 3 bases, and 11 bases lay in between. Germline assignment: CDR1 MDHEN and CDR2 SYDVKM. CDR3 sequence reads: CASSLAIGLYNSPLHF. The DNA for the CDR3 is TGTGCCAGCAGTTTAGCTATTGGTCTCTATAATTCACCCCTCCACTTT.

This chain joins TRBV6-1 and TRBJ2-5; 8 bases match TRBD2. The V segment lost 2 bases and the J segment 10 bases; nucleotides outside the gene matches: 9. The CDR3 covers 14 residues. Germline V CDR1 and CDR2: MNHNS, SASEGT. The CDR3 DNA follows: TGTGCCAGCAGTGAAACATGGCAGAGCGGGAGCCAGTACTTC. It codes for CASSETWQSGSQYF.

The V call is TRBV27, the J call TRBJ1-5; D remains unclear. The CDR3 runs 14 residues. Trimming left V 4 bases short and J 3 bases short, with 10 bases between. Germline loops: CDR1 MNHEY, CDR2 SMNVEV (reference sequence). DNA of the CDR3: TGTGCCAGCAGTTCCGTCCAGGACAATCAGCCCCAGCATTTT. Translation gives CASSSVQDNQPQHF.

The rearrangement joins TRBV24-1 to TRBJ1-1, with 7 nucleotides matching TRBD1. The germline V gene has CDR1 KGHDR and CDR2 SFDVKD. J gave up 0 bases and V 1 base, and 7 bases lay outside the gene matches. The CDR3 is made up of 17 amino acids. CDR3 sequence: CATSDFQRQGMNTEAFF. CDR3 in DNA: TGTGCCACCAGTGATTTCCAGCGACAGGGCATGAACACTGAAGCTTTCTTT.

This clone was counted once. The V gene is TRBV24-1, the J gene TRBJ2-1, with D tentatively TRBD1 (6 bases). V lost 6 bases to trimming and J lost 7 bases, with 15 bases between them. Germline V lookup: CDR1 KGHDR, CDR2 SFDVKD. This CDR3 has 14 residues. CDR3 sequence reads: CATSPPAGENEQFF. The DNA for the CDR3 is TGTGCCACCAGTCCTCCGGCAGGGGAGAATGAGCAGTTCTTC.

The J gene is TRBJ2-2, the V gene TRBV7-9; 8 bases are shared with TRBD2. With 5 bases clipped from V and 6 bases from J, the junction kept 11 bases outside the gene matches. CDR3 length equals 16 residues. Germline V gene sequence: CDR1 SEHNR, CDR2 FQNEAQ (reference sequence). CDR3 bases: TGTGCCAGCAGCGGCGTTAACGGGAGGGTACCCGGGGAGCTGTTTTTT. Amino acids: CASSGVNGRVPGELFF.

The rearrangement links TRBV19 to TRBJ1-6; 8 bases are a match to TRBD1. Unmatched junction bases numbered 6, after V lost 5 bases and J lost 6 bases. Germline loops: CDR1 LNHDA, CDR2 SQIVND (reference sequence). The CDR3 runs to 15 residues. The CDR3 is CASSPGQAFNSPLHF. In DNA form, the CDR3 reads TGTGCCAGTAGTCCGGGACAGGCTTTTAATTCACCCCTCCACTTT.

The chain recombines TRBV7-2 with TRBJ1-2, with D possibly matching TRBD1 (5 bases). The CDR3 is 17 amino acids. V shed 5 bases and J shed 5 bases, with 24 bases lying between them. CDR1 and CDR2 (germline): SGHTA, FQGNSA. The CDR3 reads CASSPEVPKTALYGYTF. DNA of the CDR3: TGTGCCAGCAGCCCAGAGGTCCCCAAGACAGCCCTTTATGGCTACACCTTC. Using reference TRBV7-2 and TRBJ1-2 for the parts outside the CDR3, the full variable domain is GAGVSQSPSNKVTEKGKDVELRCDPISGHTALYWYRQSLGQGLEFLIYFQGNSAPDKSGLPSDRFSAERTGGSVSTLTIQRTQQEDSAVYLCASSPEVPKTALYGYTFGSGTRLTVV.

This clone showed up just once. This chain joins TRBV19 and TRBJ1-1; D unresolved. V shed 2 bases and J shed 1 base, with 8 bases lying between them. The CDR3 covers 14 residues. Germline V gene sequence: CDR1 LNHDA, CDR2 SQIVND (reference sequence). The CDR3 sequence is CASSISRQNTEAFF. CDR3 in DNA: TGTGCCAGTAGTATATCAAGACAGAACACTGAAGCTTTCTTT.

V and J are TRBV2 and TRBJ2-7; 12 nucleotides line up with TRBD1. The junction had 5 bases not matched to a gene; V was cut back by 6 bases and J by 5 bases. The CDR3 covers 14 residues. Germline V gives CDR1 SNHLY, CDR2 FYNNEI. CDR3: CASSRDRGLNEQYF. In DNA, the CDR3 is TGTGCCAGCAGCCGGGACAGGGGGCTGAACGAGCAGTACTTC. Full variable domain (rest looked up from reference TRBV2 and TRBJ2-7): EPEVTQTPSHQVTQMGQEVILRCVPISNHLYFYWYRQILGQKVEFLVSFYNNEISEKSEIFDDQFSVERPDGSNFTLKIRSTKLEDSAMYFCASSRDRGLNEQYFGPGTRLTVT.

This clone was observed a single time. The rearrangement joins TRBV7-9 to TRBJ2-7, with a weak D call TRBD2 (5 bases). This CDR3 contains 13 residues. The V gene's germline CDR1 is SEHNR and CDR2 FQNEAQ (reference sequence). V gave up 5 bases and J gave up 4 bases, with 12 bases separating them. The CDR3 protein is CASSRLAKYEQYF. The CDR3 DNA is TGTGCCAGCAGCCGCCTAGCCAAGTACGAGCAGTACTTC.

The chain joins TRBV28 to TRBJ1-3; no definite D call. The germline V gene encodes CDR1 MDHEN and CDR2 SYDVKM. The germline V and J ends were trimmed by 8 bases and 3 bases, with 23 bases remaining between them. The CDR3 spans 17 residues. The CDR3 sequence: CASSALGGGRYGNTIYF. The CDR3 DNA follows: TGTGCCAGCTCTGCTCTGGGAGGCGGGAGATATGGAAACACCATATATTTT.

This sequence joins TRBV2 and TRBJ1-2; weak D call: TRBD1 (5 bases). The CDR3 consists of 16 residues. Per germline, CDR1 SNHLY and CDR2 FYNNEI. Trimming shortened V by 3 bases and J by 7 bases, and 21 bases separated the two germline ends. The CDR3, as DNA: TGTGCCAGCAGTGAGGTTCGACCTATGCAGGGAGGTGGCTACACCTTC. Translated, it gives CASSEVRPMQGGGYTF.

This chain connects TRBV28 to TRBJ2-1, with TRBD2 matching over 8 bases. V dropped 6 bases and J dropped 6; count of bases not matched to a gene: 7. The CDR3 totals 14 residues. Germline V gene lookup returns CDR1 MDHEN and CDR2 SYDVKM. This CDR3 reads CASRYSGVRNEQFF. CDR3 DNA: TGTGCCAGCAGATATAGCGGGGTCCGCAATGAGCAGTTCTTC.

The genes are TRBV28 and TRBJ2-4; D possibly corresponds to TRBD2 (5 bases). Trimming stripped 5 bases from V and 8 bases from J, with 19 bases between. Germline CDR1 and CDR2: MDHEN and SYDVKM. The CDR3 spans 15 residues. The CDR3: CASSEEADLSDIQYF. CDR3 DNA sequence: TGTGCCAGCAGTGAGGAAGCGGATTTGAGTGACATTCAGTACTTC.

The genes are TRBV10-3 and TRBJ2-2, with TRBD2 identical over 7 bases. Germline values: CDR1 ENHRY, CDR2 SYGVKD. Trimming removed 3 bases from V and 5 bases from J; junction bases left unmatched: 9. The CDR3 is 16 amino acids. The CDR3 reads CAISDLGRGETGELFF. Written as DNA, the CDR3 is TGTGCCATCAGTGACTTGGGGAGGGGTGAAACCGGGGAGCTGTTTTTT.

The table lists this clone with a count of one. The rearrangement links TRBV16 to TRBJ1-3, with D perhaps matching TRBD1 (5 bases). The CDR3 totals 15 residues. From germline, CDR1 is KGHSY and CDR2 FQNENV. The germline V and J ends were trimmed by 4 bases and 3 bases, with 13 bases remaining between them. CDR3 in amino acids: CASSLQGEVGNTIYF. The DNA of the CDR3 is TGTGCCAGCAGCCTCCAGGGTGAGGTTGGAAACACCATATATTTT.

The chain has TRBV5-6 and TRBJ2-7; 10 bases match TRBD1. J gave up 3 bases and V 4 bases, and 4 bases lay outside the gene matches. The CDR3 totals 14 residues. Germline V CDR1 and CDR2: SGHDT, YYEEEE. The CDR3 protein is CASSPDRGLYEQYF. DNA for the CDR3: TGTGCCAGCAGCCCAGACAGGGGGCTCTACGAGCAGTACTTC.

The rearrangement links TRBV21-1 to TRBJ2-1; the table's D call TRBD2 went unverified against the DNA. TRBV21-1 is a known pseudogene. The CDR3 extends over 22 amino acids. The CDR3 sequence is CASSKIGLGTSGIKRGYNEQFF. Here the CDR3 DNA reads TGTGCCAGCAGCAAGATTGGTCTTGGTACTAGCGGGATCAAGCGGGGGTACAATGAGCAGTTCTTC.

This clone was counted a single time. The chain is built from TRBV20-1 and TRBJ1-6; TRBD1 is a possible D gene (6 bases). This CDR3 contains 11 residues. In germline, CDR1 is DFQATT, CDR2 SNEGSKA (reference sequence). V dropped 5 bases and J dropped 16 bases, with 15 bases sitting between them. The CDR3 nucleotides read TGCAGTGCTCCTGAAGGGACAAATCTCCACTTT. Its protein product is CSAPEGTNLHF.

This chain connects TRBV5-6 to TRBJ1-5, with unresolved D. This CDR3 contains 17 residues. V gave up 1 base and J gave up 4 bases, with 18 bases separating them. CDR1 SGHDT and CDR2 YYEEEE come from the germline V gene. The CDR3 coding sequence is TGTGCCAGCAGCTTGAGTCGGGGAGCGTTCACTAATCAGCCCCAGCATTTT. Its protein is CASSLSRGAFTNQPQHF.

The gene calls are TRBV15 and TRBJ1-2, with 8 bases aligning to TRBD1. V shed 3 bases, J shed 4 bases, and the junction held 4 bases outside the gene matches. The CDR3 is made up of 14 amino acids. Germline lookup yields CDR1 LNHNV and CDR2 YYDKDF (reference sequence). Here the CDR3 reads CATSRTGVLYGYTF. Written as DNA, the CDR3 is TGTGCCACCAGCAGGACAGGGGTACTCTATGGCTACACCTTC.

V and J are TRBV27 and TRBJ2-3; weak D call: TRBD2 (6 bases). This CDR3 has 14 residues. Germline lookup yields CDR1 MNHEY and CDR2 SMNVEV (reference sequence). V shed 2 bases and J shed 6 bases, with 12 bases lying between them. The CDR3 sequence is CASSLAEGPDTQYF. The CDR3 DNA reads as TGTGCCAGCAGTTTAGCGGAGGGCCCGGATACGCAGTATTTT.

The chain employs TRBV3-1 (or the pseudogene TRBV3-2) and TRBJ2-2; 11 positions match TRBD2. V gave up 2 bases and J gave up 5 bases; unmatched junction bases: 4. Germline loops: CDR1 LGHDT, CDR2 YNNKEL (reference sequence). CDR3 length equals 16 residues. CDR3 coding DNA: TGTGCCAGCAGCCAAACTAGCGGGAGCGGGACCGGGGAGCTGTTTTTT. Amino acids: CASSQTSGSGTGELFF.

This CDR3 reads CASSEGYATNEKLFF. The DNA of the CDR3 is TGCGCCAGCAGCGAGGGATATGCAACTAATGAAAAACTGTTTTTT. The chain links TRBV5-1 to TRBJ1-4; no definite D call. Trimming took off 4 bases at V and 0 bases at J, with 10 bases between the two ends. Germline V gene sequence: CDR1 SGHRS, CDR2 YFSETQ. The CDR3 extends over 15 amino acids. Based on the CDR3 plus reference TRBV5-1 and TRBJ1-4, the full variable domain is KAGVTQTPRYLIKTRGQQVTLSCSPISGHRSVSWYQQTPGQGLQFLFEYFSETQRNKGNFPGRFSGRQFSNSRSEMNVSTLELGDSALYLCASSEGYATNEKLFFGSGTQLSVL.

V is TRBV10-2 and J is TRBJ2-7, with a tentative D call TRBD2 (5 bases). Trimming took 7 bases from V and 6 from J, leaving 16 bases between them. CDR3 length: 13 amino acids. Germline CDR1 and CDR2: WSHSY and SAAADI. The CDR3 nucleotides read TGCGCCAGCAATCCGAGGACTCACAGCGAGCAGTACTTC. Protein: CASNPRTHSEQYF.

The J gene is TRBJ2-2, the V gene TRBV7-2; TRBD1 might be the D (6 bases). CDR1 is SGHTA, CDR2 FQGNSA, per germline. The V end lost 3 bases, the J end lost 5 bases, and 19 bases lay between the germline ends. CDR3 size: 17 residues. CDR3 sequence: CASSFPQGTLNTGELFF. The CDR3 nucleotides read TGTGCCAGCAGCTTCCCGCAGGGGACGTTGAATACCGGGGAGCTGTTTTTT.

V usage is TRBV7-8 and J usage is TRBJ1-4; D perhaps matches TRBD1 (5 bases). The germline V gene encodes CDR1 SGHVS and CDR2 FQNEAQ. The CDR3 length is 14 residues. V was trimmed by 5 bases and J by 6 bases, leaving 13 bases between them. Here the CDR3 DNA reads TGTGCCAGCAGCGGTGCCCCCAGGGATGAAAAACTGTTTTTT. It codes for CASSGAPRDEKLFF. Filled out from reference TRBV7-8 and TRBJ1-4, the complete variable domain reads GAGVSQSPRYKVAKRGQDVALRCDPISGHVSLFWYQQALGQGPEFLTYFQNEAQLDKSGLPSDRFFAERPEGSVSTLKIQRTQQEDSAVYLCASSGAPRDEKLFFGSGTQLSVL.

The sample holds one count of this clone. The chain carries TRBV11-2 and TRBJ2-5, with D possibly TRBD1 on 5 matching bases. The CDR3 spans 14 residues. V shed 1 base and J shed 2 bases, with 8 bases lying between them. Germline assignment: CDR1 SGHAT and CDR2 FQNNGV. The CDR3 region has the DNA TGTGCCAGCAGCTTAGTTCAGGGTCAAGAGACCCAGTACTTC. Translation: CASSLVQGQETQYF.